Below, one T cell receptor (beta chain) is given with its context. This clone was seen a handful of times. Its antigen is currently not known. The read gets to within 3 residues of the CDR3 end, and the germline J gene fills in the rest. This CDR3 is also generated by other DNA sequences in the sample. Diagnosis of CVID followed standard criteria, namely serum IgG, IgA and/or IgM below the normal range together with specific antibody deficiency. There were around 45 subjects in the CVID group (about 29 male and 15 female), ranging in age from about 8 to 64 years, with a mean age of 40. Predominantly Caucasian heritage was noted among both the CVID patients and the healthy controls. All CVID subjects had received replacement immunoglobulin therapy for at least one year at the time of study participation. No CVID subject was ill or taking immunomodulatory or immunosuppressive medication when blood was collected. Heparinized peripheral whole blood samples of about 5 to 8.5 ml were obtained from each donor. Genomic DNA from adults with common variable immune deficiency (CVID) and from healthy adult controls was used to sequence TCRbeta CDR3 repertoires. Diluted blood was density-centrifuged over Hypaque 1077 or Ficoll-Paque to isolate peripheral blood mononuclear cells. Genomic DNA was extracted from unsorted mononuclear cells by Qiagen column purification or by a centrifugation-based method.

The sample comes from a study of T cell clonality in common variable immunodeficiency (dated by TCRdb to the mid-2010s). Based on the germline V gene, the CDR1 and CDR2 sequences are SGHVS and FNYEAQ. V and J are truncated by 5 bases and 0 bases respectively, leaving an intervening sequence of 15 bases. Reading from cysteine to phenylalanine, the CDR3 counts 16 amino acids. Shown are 39 bases from within the CDR3, in frame from base 1. For sequencing, equivalent amounts of genomic DNA were input from CVID and control samples. For every sample, a 60 bp segment covering the rearranged TCRbeta CDR3 region was amplified and then sequenced. The immunoSEQ assay, a bias-corrected multiplex PCR combined with high-throughput sequencing, was used to amplify TCRbeta. Per the authors' processing: Each unique nucleotide sequence was treated as a clone and annotated with V, D and J genes, copy number and frequency. Sequences were labeled productive if in frame, and non-productive if out of frame or containing stop codons. As previously described, clonality was computed from Shannon's entropy. Mean CDR3 Kyte-Doolittle hydropathy was derived from the predicted amino acid sequences of productive clones. The R hclust function was used to hierarchically cluster scaled V gene usage with Manhattan distance and complete linkage. To assess clone sharing by CDR3 amino acid sequence, 12 repertoires per group were resampled over 100 rounds. The repertoires were searched for around 70 published EBV-specific and approximately 240 published CMV-specific TCRbeta sequences. Two CVID samples yielding fewer than 10,000 sequences were excluded from analysis, leaving more than 35 CVID repertoires. Entries here come from immuneACCESS through TCRdb and include only in-frame sequences with V and J called. Some clones fail to appear in such tables; in the studies checked, an unresolved V gene covers under half of the shortfall, and the cause of the remainder is unknown. From that table come the V and J calls and clone size; the DNA was used to work out D and trimming. The table puts fewer than 30,000 clones in this sample, none counted just once. The ten largest clones represent under 3.5% of the sample.

What the research found in general, with its limitations: Fewer deletions and N-nucleotide insertions were reportedly observed in CVID TCRbeta sequences, and highly modified clones with 13 or more V deletions were reportedly absent from CVID TCRbeta sequences. Despite equal DNA input, controls averaged roughly 80,000 unique sequences per sample versus about 32,000 in CVID samples. TCRbeta clonality was higher in CVID subjects than in healthy controls (t-test p = 0.018), and the increase was most characteristic of about a third of subjects. According to the authors, finding the cause of the higher clonality in CVID would require sequencing the repertoires of T cell subpopulations. Correlations between repertoire features and clinical complications were limited by patient heterogeneity within the CVID cohort. Healthy controls shared more TCRbeta clones with each other than CVID subjects shared among themselves (p < 0.0001).

The V and J genes are TRBV7-6 and TRBJ2-3; tentative D gene TRBD2, with 5 bases matching. The source is a human donor with common variable immunodeficiency. The sample taken for sequencing was peripheral blood mononuclear cells. The CDR3 reads as follows: CASSRRAETSTDTQYF. The covered CDR3 bases are TGTGCCAGCAGCAGAAGAGCGGAGACGAGCACAGATACG.